These T cell receptor beta chains were read from a single sample in a study of OX40 agonist ivuxolimab in advanced cancers. Libraries were prepared by immunoSEQ multiplex PCR; TCRdb keeps only in-frame clonotypes and omits some of them. This sample yields about 64,000 clones, of which 70% to 90% are seen a single time; 1.3% belongs to the top ten. This material consisted of CD4+ or CD8+ T cells sorted from blood, taken in a trial of the OX40 agonist ivuxolimab. These receptors were collected from an adult with an advanced solid tumor such as melanoma, head and neck, liver or kidney cancer. Both conserved end residues are part of each CDR3. A D gene is named only where the DNA matches it firmly. Size tells how often a clone was seen (once, few, many) or the class of an expanded clone, and some rows leave it out.

CASSYPGLAASPLFF | TGTGCCAGCAGTTACCCCGGACTAGCGGCCTCCCCCTTGTTCTTC | TRBD2 | 15 | TRBJ2-1 | - | TRBV6-6
CASSLVALLGTQYF | TGTGCCAGCAGCTTAGTGGCTCTATTGGGTACGCAGTATTTT | - | 14 | TRBJ2-3 | - | TRBV7-8
CASSTGRSGLPTGELFF | TGTGCCAGCAGCACCGGCCGTTCGGGGCTTCCTACCGGGGAGCTGTTTTTT | - | 17 | TRBJ2-2 | once | TRBV11-3
CASSPPAGYNEQFF | TGTGCCAGCTCACCACCGGCTGGCTACAATGAGCAGTTCTTC | - | 14 | TRBJ2-1 | - | TRBV18
CASSRGQGGNQPQHF | TGTGCCAGCAGCCGAGGACAGGGAGGCAATCAGCCCCAGCATTTT | TRBD1 | 15 | TRBJ1-5 | once | TRBV6-1
CASSFSLAGGSETQYF | TGTGCCAGCAGTTTCAGTCTAGCGGGAGGTTCGGAGACCCAGTACTTC | TRBD2 | 16 | TRBJ2-5 | - | TRBV28
CAGEGFGNTIYF | TGTGCTGGGGAGGGGTTCGGAAACACCATATATTTT | - | 12 | TRBJ1-3 | - | TRBV30
CASSSLPGLAASNEQFF | TGTGCCAGTAGTTCTCTCCCGGGACTAGCAGCCAGTAATGAGCAGTTCTTC | TRBD2 | 17 | TRBJ2-1 | - | TRBV19
CASSLGQGLNTEAFF | TGTGCCAGCAGCTTAGGACAGGGATTGAACACTGAAGCTTTCTTT | TRBD1 | 15 | TRBJ1-1 | - | TRBV7-6
CASSLRRSSPGANVLTF | TGCGCCAGCAGCTTGAGGAGAAGCTCACCAGGGGCCAACGTCCTGACTTTC | - | 17 | TRBJ2-6 | - | TRBV5-1
CAWTGAYNEQFF | TGTGCCTGGACGGGGGCCTACAATGAGCAGTTCTTC | - | 12 | TRBJ2-1 | once | TRBV30
CAISDSLGQGRGEQYF | TGTGCCATCAGTGACTCCCTGGGACAGGGGAGAGGCGAGCAGTACTTC | TRBD1 | 16 | TRBJ2-7 | - | TRBV10-3
CASSSNRQGGNYGYTF | TGTGCCAGCAGCTCCAACCGACAAGGAGGTAACTATGGCTACACCTTC | - | 16 | TRBJ1-2 | once | TRBV27
CASSQATGARETQYF | TGCGCCAGCAGCCAGGCGACAGGGGCACGAGAGACCCAGTACTTC | TRBD1 | 15 | TRBJ2-5 | - | TRBV4-3
CASSRGQGGNSPLHF | TGTGCCAGCAGCCGAGGACAGGGGGGTAATTCACCCCTCCACTTT | TRBD1 | 15 | TRBJ1-6 | - | TRBV28
CASSEVDTQYF | TGTGCCAGCAGTGAGGTAGATACGCAGTATTTT | - | 11 | TRBJ2-3 | - | TRBV2
CASSQVGGAYLEQFF | TGTGCCAGCAGCCAAGTAGGGGGGGCCTACCTCGAGCAGTTCTTC | - | 15 | TRBJ2-1 | few | TRBV14
CASSSNRADTQYF | TGTGCCAGCAGTTCTAACAGGGCAGATACGCAGTATTTT | - | 13 | TRBJ2-3 | - | TRBV27
CASSYSTGNSNTEAFF | TGTGCCAGCAGTTACTCGACGGGGAATTCGAACACTGAAGCTTTCTTT | - | 16 | TRBJ1-1 | - | TRBV6-5
CASSVGDRGNYEQYF | TGTGCCAGCAGCGTAGGGGACAGGGGAAACTACGAGCAGTACTTC | TRBD1 | 15 | TRBJ2-7 | - | TRBV9
CAIRGQGHTGELFF | TGTGCCATCAGGGGACAGGGGCACACCGGGGAGCTGTTTTTT | TRBD1 | 14 | TRBJ2-2 | - | TRBV10-3
CASSQDWGSDTEAFF | TGCGCCAGCAGCCAAGATTGGGGATCGGACACTGAAGCTTTCTTT | - | 15 | TRBJ1-1 | - | TRBV4-3
CSVEFPRVRTGEQYF | TGCAGCGTTGAATTTCCCCGGGTGAGGACGGGCGAGCAGTACTTC | - | 15 | TRBJ2-7 | - | TRBV29-1
CAINGLAGVGNEQFF | TGTGCCATCAATGGGCTAGCGGGAGTTGGGAATGAGCAGTTCTTC | TRBD2 | 15 | TRBJ2-1 | - | TRBV10-3
CASSPRTSLNTGELFF | TGCGCCAGCAGCCCCCGGACTAGCTTGAACACCGGGGAGCTGTTTTTT | TRBD2 | 16 | TRBJ2-2 | - | TRBV5-1
CASSRDRVQETQYF | TGTGCCAGCAGCCGGGACAGGGTACAAGAGACCCAGTACTTC | TRBD1 | 14 | TRBJ2-5 | - | TRBV7-9
CASSFTDTGELFF | TGTGCCAGCAGCTTTACAGACACCGGGGAGCTGTTTTTT | - | 13 | TRBJ2-2 | - | TRBV11-2
CASRLGQGGDTQYF | TGTGCCAGCAGACTCGGACAGGGGGGAGATACGCAGTATTTT | TRBD1 | 14 | TRBJ2-3 | - | TRBV6-5
CASERDRDEKLFF | TGTGCCAGCGAGCGGGACAGGGATGAAAAACTGTTTTTT | TRBD1 | 13 | TRBJ1-4 | - | TRBV6-1
CAWSGGQPSGNTIYF | TGTGCCTGGAGTGGGGGACAGCCCTCTGGAAACACCATATATTTT | TRBD1 | 15 | TRBJ1-3 | - | TRBV30
CASSLVTGYNEQFF | TGTGCCAGCAGCTTAGTTACGGGGTACAATGAGCAGTTCTTC | - | 14 | TRBJ2-1 | - | TRBV7-2
CASIPGRENTEAFF | TGCGCCAGCATCCCCGGCAGGGAGAACACTGAAGCTTTCTTT | - | 14 | TRBJ1-1 | - | TRBV10-2
CASGFGLSEQFF | TGTGCCAGCGGATTCGGGTTGAGTGAGCAGTTCTTC | - | 12 | TRBJ2-1 | - | TRBV2
CAWSVGNRGQETQYF | TGTGCCTGGAGTGTAGGAAACAGGGGGCAAGAGACCCAGTACTTC | TRBD1 | 15 | TRBJ2-5 | - | TRBV30
CASSFRGSGQKNEQFF | TGTGCCAGCAGCTTTCGGGGCAGCGGGCAAAAAAATGAGCAGTTCTTC | - | 16 | TRBJ2-1 | - | TRBV11-2
CASTSGSGYEQFF | TGTGCCAGTACTAGCGGGAGTGGATATGAGCAGTTCTTC | TRBD2 | 13 | TRBJ2-1 | few | TRBV19
CASNGQGSDTQYF | TGTGCCAGCAATGGACAGGGGTCCGATACGCAGTATTTT | TRBD1 | 13 | TRBJ2-3 | - | TRBV28
CAWRITGGPGTGELFF | TGTGCCTGGAGGATTACAGGGGGCCCGGGCACCGGGGAGCTGTTTTTT | TRBD1 | 16 | TRBJ2-2 | - | TRBV30
CASSHPGGERGQYF | TGTGCCAGCAGCCACCCGGGTGGGGAGAGAGGGCAGTACTTC | - | 14 | TRBJ2-7 | - | TRBV7-9
CASSLRDRRGSPLHF | TGTGCCAGCAGCCTCCGGGACCGGCGGGGGTCACCCCTCCACTTT | - | 15 | TRBJ1-6 | - | TRBV7-2
CASSTGTSSYEQYF | TGTGCCAGTAGTACAGGCACCAGCTCCTACGAGCAGTACTTC | - | 14 | TRBJ2-7 | - | TRBV19
CASSLWSTEAFF | TGTGCCAGCAGCTTGTGGTCCACTGAAGCTTTCTTT | - | 12 | TRBJ1-1 | - | TRBV5-5
CASSLGRANTEAFF | TGTGCCAGCAGCTTAGGGAGGGCGAACACTGAAGCTTTCTTT | - | 14 | TRBJ1-1 | - | TRBV11-3
CASSLLSLSSYNEQFF | TGTGCCAGCAGCTTATTATCCTTGAGCTCCTACAATGAGCAGTTCTTC | - | 16 | TRBJ2-1 | - | TRBV7-2
CAFKGSFTEAFF | TGTGCCTTCAAGGGGTCTTTCACTGAAGCTTTCTTT | - | 12 | TRBJ1-1 | - | TRBV30
CASSAAGTSGRVRELFF | TGCGCCAGCAGCGCCGCCGGGACTAGCGGGAGAGTCCGGGAGCTGTTTTTT | TRBD2 | 17 | TRBJ2-2 | - | TRBV5-1
CASSSGGTSRYNEQFF | TGTGCCAGCAGCTCAGGGGGCACAAGCCGTTACAATGAGCAGTTCTTC | TRBD1 | 16 | TRBJ2-1 | - | TRBV2
CASSPSVGSNQPQHF | TGCGCCAGCAGCCCCAGTGTCGGGAGCAATCAGCCCCAGCATTTT | - | 15 | TRBJ1-5 | - | TRBV5-1
CSVASDYSNQPQHF | TGCAGCGTTGCGTCCGATTATAGCAATCAGCCCCAGCATTTT | - | 14 | TRBJ1-5 | - | TRBV29-1
CASSLVGANTEAFF | TGTGCCAGCAGCTTAGTCGGGGCGAACACTGAAGCTTTCTTT | - | 14 | TRBJ1-1 | - | TRBV7-2
CASSLTGGNSYEQYF | TGTGCCAGTAGCCTAACGGGCGGCAACTCCTACGAGCAGTACTTC | - | 15 | TRBJ2-7 | - | TRBV19
CASSMPGTGDGEQFF | TGTGCCAGTAGTATGCCCGGGACAGGGGATGGTGAGCAGTTCTTC | TRBD1 | 15 | TRBJ2-1 | once | TRBV19
CASSSTLANTEAFF | TGTGCCAGCAGCTCCACACTTGCGAACACTGAAGCTTTCTTT | - | 14 | TRBJ1-1 | once | TRBV7-2
CASSWDTSSYNEQFF | TGTGCCAGCAGCTGGGACACCAGCTCCTACAATGAGCAGTTCTTC | - | 15 | TRBJ2-1 | - | TRBV5-6
CASSPKTGDSRTDTQYF | TGTGCCAGCAGTCCGAAGACAGGGGACTCCCGCACAGATACGCAGTATTTT | TRBD1 | 17 | TRBJ2-3 | - | TRBV27